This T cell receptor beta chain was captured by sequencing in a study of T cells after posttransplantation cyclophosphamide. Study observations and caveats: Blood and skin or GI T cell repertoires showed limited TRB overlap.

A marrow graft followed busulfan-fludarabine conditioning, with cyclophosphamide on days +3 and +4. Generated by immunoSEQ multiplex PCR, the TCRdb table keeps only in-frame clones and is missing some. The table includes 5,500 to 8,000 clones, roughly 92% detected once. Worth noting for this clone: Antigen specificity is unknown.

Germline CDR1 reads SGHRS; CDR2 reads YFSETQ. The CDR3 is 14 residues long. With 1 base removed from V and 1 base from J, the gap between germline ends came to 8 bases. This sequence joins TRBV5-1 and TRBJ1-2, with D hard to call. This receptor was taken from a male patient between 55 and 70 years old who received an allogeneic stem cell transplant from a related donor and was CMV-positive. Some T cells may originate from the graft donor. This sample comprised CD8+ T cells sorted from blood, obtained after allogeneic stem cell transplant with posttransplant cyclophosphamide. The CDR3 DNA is TGCGCCAGCAGCTTGACAGAGGGTAACTATGGCTACACCTTC. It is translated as CASSLTEGNYGYTF.